These 30 T cell receptor beta chains were sequenced from one sample in a study of shared clonotypes between healthy human individuals. TCRdb's copy holds only in-frame clones and misses some; the assay was immunoSEQ multiplex PCR. The profile covers 950,000 to 1,100,000 clones, with approximately 80% appearing a single time and around 0.6% taken by the ten largest. What was sequenced was memory CD4+ T cells from PBMCs. Subset meaning: CD45RA-negative fraction. Every receptor here comes from a man between 18 and 29 years old in good health. Some clones in this sample may be carry-over from other donors' samples.

The chain is built from TRBV6-6 and TRBJ2-4; D uncertain. Matching the DNA end better, TRBJ2-7 makes the J call doubtful. The CDR3 has 14 residues. The germline gives CDR1 MNHNY, CDR2 SVGAGI (reference sequence). The CDR3 region has the DNA TGTGCCAGCAGTTACTCGAGTCAGAACTACGAGCAGTACTTC. Residues: CASSYSSQNYEQYF.

The rearrangement joins TRBV6-6 to TRBJ1-1; no firm D call. V was pared by 2 bases and J by 2 bases, with 9 bases between. Per germline, CDR1 MNHNY and CDR2 SVGAGI (reference sequence). The CDR3 contains 14 residues. In DNA, the CDR3 is TGTGCCAGCAGTTACCCCGACCCAAACACTGAAGCTTTCTTT. It translates to CASSYPDPNTEAFF.

The chain uses TRBV6-5 and TRBJ1-6, with 7 positions matching TRBD1. This CDR3 is 14 amino acids long. Germline-derived CDR1 and CDR2 are MNHEY and SVGAGI. The ends lost 8 bases at V and 6 bases at J; junction bases unmatched: 7. The CDR3 protein is CASSRTGFNSPLHF. For the CDR3, the DNA is TGTGCCAGCTCCCGGACAGGTTTTAATTCACCCCTCCACTTT.

This clone was seen many times. The chain is built from TRBV2 and TRBJ2-6; maybe TRBD1 (6 bases). The germline CDR1 and CDR2 sequences are SNHLY and FYNNEI. The CDR3 loop spans 16 amino acids. Trimming pared 7 bases from V and 1 base from J, leaving 14 bases between. The CDR3 is CASKWQGSSGANVLTF. The CDR3 nucleotides read TGTGCCAGCAAGTGGCAGGGGAGTTCTGGGGCCAACGTCCTGACTTTC.

This sequence joins TRBV9 and TRBJ2-2; D uncertain. The V end was cut by 4 bases, the J end by 1 base, with 11 bases between. This CDR3 has 15 residues. Germline-derived CDR1 and CDR2 are SGDLS and YYNGEE. The CDR3 DNA sequence: TGTGCCAGCAGCCGCCGCGATTTGAACACCGGGGAGCTGTTTTTT. Its translation: CASSRRDLNTGELFF.

The chain is built from TRBV7-6 and TRBJ1-1; D is possibly TRBD1 (5 bases). CDR1 is SGHVS, CDR2 FNYEAQ, per germline. The CDR3 covers 13 residues. V lost 2 bases, J lost 7 bases, and 11 bases lay in between. CDR3 nucleotide sequence: TGTGCCAGCAGCTTATGGCGACAGAGTGAAGCTTTCTTT. It specifies CASSLWRQSEAFF. The full variable domain, in which reference TRBV7-6 and TRBJ1-1 provide the parts outside the CDR3, is GAGVSQSPRYKVTKRGQDVALRCDPISGHVSLYWYRQALGQGPEFLTYFNYEAQQDKSGLPNDRFSAERPEGSISTLTIQRTEQRDSAMYRCASSLWRQSEAFFGQGTRLTVV.

This sequence joins TRBV5-1 and TRBJ2-7; the D gene is possibly TRBD2 (6 bases). V gave up 4 bases and J gave up 3 bases, with 17 bases separating them. The germline V gene encodes CDR1 SGHRS and CDR2 YFSETQ. The CDR3 consists of 15 residues. Written as DNA, the CDR3 is TGCGCCAGCAGCCTGACGGGGGATAGCGGCTACGAGCAGTACTTC. Amino acids: CASSLTGDSGYEQYF.

This clone has a single count. The genes are TRBV30 and TRBJ2-2; 8 bases match TRBD1. This CDR3 is 15 amino acids long. CDR1 is GTSNPN and CDR2 is SVGIG in the germline V gene (reference sequence). Trimming cost V 3 bases and J 3 bases; bases outside gene matches: 6. The CDR3 nucleotides are TGTGCCTGGAGCGGAGACAGGGGATACACCGGGGAGCTGTTTTTT. This codes for CAWSGDRGYTGELFF.

The table lists this clone with a few counts. The rearrangement uses TRBV27 and TRBJ1-1, with D tentatively TRBD1 (5 bases). The V end lost 2 bases, the J end lost 7 bases, and 17 bases lay between the germline ends. The germline CDR1 and CDR2 sequences are MNHEY and SMNVEV (reference sequence). This CDR3 is 15 amino acids long. The CDR3 DNA reads TGTGCCAGCAGTTTAAGGGGATTCGTGTTCGGTGAAGCTTTCTTT. It translates to CASSLRGFVFGEAFF.

Remarks on this clone: Since a far larger clone is one base different, this is likely a read error. This CDR3 is also generated by other DNA sequences in the sample. The rearrangement links TRBV7-9 to TRBJ2-2, with TRBD2 matching over 7 bases. CDR3 length: 16 amino acids. Germline assignment: CDR1 SEHNR and CDR2 FQNEAQ (reference sequence). The ends lost 6 bases at V and 5 bases at J; junction bases unmatched: 12. The DNA of the CDR3 is TGTGCCAGCAGTCGGGGACCGCACGGGGGGACCGGGGAGCTGTTTTTT. Translating gives CASSRGPHGGTGELFF.

This clone was observed a few times. The chain employs TRBV10-3 and TRBJ1-1, with a possible D match to TRBD1 (6 bases). V was cut by 5 bases and J by 1 base, with 17 bases left in between. CDR3 size: 16 residues. Germline-derived CDR1 and CDR2 are ENHRY and SYGVKD. In nucleotides, the CDR3 is TGTGCCATCAGTCTATCCAGGGGATCGGAGAACACTGAAGCTTTCTTT. Translation gives CAISLSRGSENTEAFF.

This chain joins TRBV5-1 and TRBJ2-1, with 15 bases that match TRBD2. The germline CDR1 and CDR2 sequences are SGHRS and YFSETQ. The CDR3 length is 16 residues. With V trimmed by 1 base and J by 8 bases, 4 bases remained unmatched. The CDR3 DNA follows: TGCGCCAGCAGCTTGAGGGGACTAGCGGGAGGTTATGAGCAGTTCTTC. Its protein is CASSLRGLAGGYEQFF.

On this clone: In the same sample, other DNA sequences code for this CDR3. The chain links TRBV5-1 to TRBJ2-1, with 8 bases fitting TRBD2. Unmatched junction bases numbered 3, after V lost 0 bases and J lost 4 bases. From germline, CDR1 is SGHRS and CDR2 YFSETQ. This CDR3 has 15 amino acids. The CDR3 spells CASSLGGRSYNEQFF. CDR3 in DNA: TGCGCCAGCAGCTTGGGCGGGAGGAGTTACAATGAGCAGTTCTTC. Complete variable domain (other parts from reference TRBV5-1 and TRBJ2-1): KAGVTQTPRYLIKTRGQQVTLSCSPISGHRSVSWYQQTPGQGLQFLFEYFSETQRNKGNFPGRFSGRQFSNSRSEMNVSTLELGDSALYLCASSLGGRSYNEQFFGPGTRLTVL.

A word on this clone: One end of the junction varies from germline; a read error may be responsible. This chain connects TRBV30 to TRBJ2-1; 10 bases line up with TRBD2. Germline CDR1 is GTSNPN and CDR2 is SVGIG (reference sequence). There are 11 residues in the CDR3. CDR3 region: CARGKGTSEVF. The CDR3 DNA follows: TGTGCCCGGGGGAAAGGGACTAGCGAGGTCTTC.

This chain joins TRBV9 and TRBJ1-3; perhaps TRBD1 as D (5 bases). This CDR3 has 14 amino acids. V lost 3 bases and J 2 bases, leaving 9 bases between the germline ends. The germline V gene encodes CDR1 SGDLS and CDR2 YYNGEE. CDR3 in DNA: TGTGCCAGCAGCGGGGAGGGGCCTGGAAACACCATATATTTT. This encodes CASSGEGPGNTIYF.

The V call is TRBV27, the J call TRBJ2-7; D not certain. The germline gives CDR1 MNHEY, CDR2 SMNVEV (reference sequence). This CDR3 contains 12 residues. V lost 5 bases to trimming and J lost 5 bases, with 10 bases between them. The CDR3 protein is CASSPRGDEQYF. In DNA form, the CDR3 reads TGTGCCAGCAGTCCCCGAGGTGACGAGCAGTACTTC.

V usage is TRBV7-3 and J usage is TRBJ1-1; D call uncertain. CDR1 and CDR2 (germline): SGHTA, FQGTGA. This CDR3 comprises 13 residues. The V end lost 5 bases, the J end lost 0 bases, and 7 bases lay between the germline ends. This CDR3 reads CASSRLVNTEAFF. The CDR3 DNA reads TGTGCCAGCAGCCGTCTAGTGAACACTGAAGCTTTCTTT.

This sequence joins TRBV6-6 and TRBJ2-7; 9 bases match TRBD2. The J segment lost 3 bases and the V segment lost 4 bases, leaving 7 bases of the junction unmatched. This CDR3 has 15 residues. CDR1 is MNHNY, CDR2 SVGAGI, per germline (reference sequence). The CDR3 reads CASSWISSGSYEQYF. CDR3 bases: TGTGCCAGCAGTTGGATTAGTAGCGGGAGCTACGAGCAGTACTTC.

The chain uses TRBV5-4 and TRBJ2-5; D may be TRBD1 or TRBD2 (6 bases each). The CDR3 runs 14 residues. V lost 0 bases, J lost 13 bases, and 19 bases lay in between. Germline lookup yields CDR1 SGHNT and CDR2 YYREEE (reference sequence). The CDR3 sequence: CASSLERGDAVRYF. CDR3 DNA: TGTGCCAGCAGCTTGGAGAGGGGGGACGCCGTAAGGTACTTC.

V usage is TRBV4-2 and J usage is TRBJ2-1; TRBD2 matches 12 bases. Trimming removed 4 bases from V and 5 bases from J; junction bases left unmatched: 15. The CDR3 is made up of 19 amino acids. Germline loops: CDR1 LGHNA, CDR2 YNFKEQ. The CDR3 nucleotides are TGTGCCAGCAGCCCGACCGGGACTAGCGGGCGGTACCCTCACAATGAGCAGTTCTTC. Translation: CASSPTGTSGRYPHNEQFF.

Note on this clone: Additional DNA sequences in this sample encode the identical CDR3. The V gene is TRBV20-1, the J gene TRBJ2-3; no definite D call. The CDR3 covers 11 residues. The germline V gene encodes CDR1 DFQATT and CDR2 SNEGSKA (reference sequence). Trimming removed 6 bases at V and 2 bases at J, with 6 bases between. In DNA, the CDR3 is TGCAGTGCGGCCCCCACAGATACGCAGTATTTT. It is translated as CSAAPTDTQYF.

The V gene is TRBV7-9, the J gene TRBJ2-2; TRBD1 is a possible D gene (5 bases). Germline V gives CDR1 SEHNR, CDR2 FQNEAQ (reference sequence). The V end was cut by 6 bases, the J end by 1 base, with 9 bases between. CDR3 length: 14 amino acids. The CDR3 DNA is TGTGCCAGCAGGCGGCAGGGGAACACCGGGGAGCTGTTTTTT. This codes for CASRRQGNTGELFF.

The count of this clone is one. This chain links TRBV6-6 with TRBJ2-7; perhaps TRBD2 as D (6 bases). V lost 6 bases to trimming and J lost 7 bases, with 25 bases between them. Germline V CDR1 and CDR2: MNHNY, SVGAGI (reference sequence). The CDR3 runs 16 residues. For the CDR3, the DNA is TGTGCCAGCAGCCCGTCGGTACGGGGGACCTTTGGGGAGCAGTACTTC. Its translation is CASSPSVRGTFGEQYF.

The chain is built from TRBV7-3 and TRBJ2-1, with 7 bases matching TRBD2. Germline values: CDR1 SGHTA, CDR2 FQGTGA. This CDR3 contains 15 residues. V dropped 1 base and J dropped 4; count of bases not matched to a gene: 4. The CDR3 sequence is CASSLSGRVYNEQFF. DNA for the CDR3: TGTGCCAGCAGCTTAAGTGGGAGGGTGTACAATGAGCAGTTCTTC.

The rearrangement joins TRBV5-6 to TRBJ1-2; TRBD1 might be the D (5 bases). This CDR3 is 12 amino acids long. Deletions cut 2 bases from V and 9 bases from J, with 11 bases between. Germline assignment: CDR1 SGHDT and CDR2 YYEEEE. Written as DNA, the CDR3 is TGTGCCAGCAGCTTTTCTCCGGACAGCTACACCTTC. Translation: CASSFSPDSYTF.

This clone was seen a single time. This chain connects TRBV4-1 to TRBJ2-7; D call uncertain. Germline values: CDR1 MGHRA, CDR2 YSYEKL. The CDR3 loop spans 14 amino acids. V gave up 3 bases and J gave up 5 bases, with 14 bases separating them. The CDR3 sequence: CASSHKPGSHEQYF. The CDR3 nucleotides are TGCGCCAGCAGCCACAAACCCGGCAGCCACGAGCAGTACTTC.

The chain has TRBV28 and TRBJ1-1; TRBD1 aligns across 8 bases. The CDR3 is 16 residues long. The germline CDR1 and CDR2 sequences are MDHEN and SYDVKM. Trimming removed 6 bases from V and 1 base from J; junction bases left unmatched: 10. The CDR3 region is CASRPLGTGRNTEAFF. The CDR3 bases are TGTGCCAGCAGACCACTCGGGACAGGAAGGAACACTGAAGCTTTCTTT.

The rearrangement uses TRBV11-2 and TRBJ1-1; D is uncertain. Deletions cut 1 base from V and 4 bases from J, with 10 bases between. The length of the CDR3 is 14 residues. Germline lookup yields CDR1 SGHAT and CDR2 FQNNGV. The CDR3 protein is CASSLGPSSTEAFF. The CDR3 DNA sequence: TGTGCCAGCAGCTTAGGACCTTCGAGCACTGAAGCTTTCTTT. The variable domain in full, with the rest retrieved from reference TRBV11-2 and TRBJ1-1, is EAGVAQSPRYKIIEKRQSVAFWCNPISGHATLYWYQQILGQGPKLLIQFQNNGVVDDSQLPKDRFSAERLKGVDSTLKIQPAKLEDSAVYLCASSLGPSSTEAFFGQGTRLTVV.

This clone was seen a handful of times. This chain uses TRBV7-2 with TRBJ2-7; 8 nucleotides line up with TRBD1. The CDR3 runs to 15 residues. Losses at the gene ends were 3 bases for V and 2 bases for J; bases not matched to a gene: 6. CDR1 is SGHTA, CDR2 FQGNSA, per germline. The CDR3: CASSLRTGSAYEQYF. The DNA of the CDR3 is TGTGCCAGCAGCTTGAGGACAGGGTCGGCCTACGAGCAGTACTTC.

This clone was detected only a few times. The chain links TRBV28 to TRBJ1-1; TRBD1 might be the D (5 bases). The V and J ends lost 5 bases and 3 bases respectively, with 16 bases between them. Per germline, CDR1 MDHEN and CDR2 SYDVKM. The CDR3 runs to 15 residues. In DNA form, the CDR3 reads TGTGCCAGCAGTACCCCAGGGCATGGGGACACTGAAGCTTTCTTT. Its translation: CASSTPGHGDTEAFF.